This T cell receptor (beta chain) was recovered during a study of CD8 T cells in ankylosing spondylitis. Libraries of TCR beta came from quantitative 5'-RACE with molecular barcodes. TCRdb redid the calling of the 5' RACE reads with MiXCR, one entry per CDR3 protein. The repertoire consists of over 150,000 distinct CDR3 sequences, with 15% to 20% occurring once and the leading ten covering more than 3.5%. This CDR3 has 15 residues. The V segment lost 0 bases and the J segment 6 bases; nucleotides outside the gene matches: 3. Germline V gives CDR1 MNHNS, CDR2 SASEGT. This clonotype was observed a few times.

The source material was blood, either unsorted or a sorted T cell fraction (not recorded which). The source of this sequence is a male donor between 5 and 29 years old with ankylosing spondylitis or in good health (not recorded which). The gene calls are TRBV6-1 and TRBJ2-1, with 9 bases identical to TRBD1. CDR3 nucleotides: TGTGCCAGCAGTGAAGCGGGACAGGGTGCCAATGAGCAGTTCTTC. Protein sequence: CASSEAGQGANEQFF.